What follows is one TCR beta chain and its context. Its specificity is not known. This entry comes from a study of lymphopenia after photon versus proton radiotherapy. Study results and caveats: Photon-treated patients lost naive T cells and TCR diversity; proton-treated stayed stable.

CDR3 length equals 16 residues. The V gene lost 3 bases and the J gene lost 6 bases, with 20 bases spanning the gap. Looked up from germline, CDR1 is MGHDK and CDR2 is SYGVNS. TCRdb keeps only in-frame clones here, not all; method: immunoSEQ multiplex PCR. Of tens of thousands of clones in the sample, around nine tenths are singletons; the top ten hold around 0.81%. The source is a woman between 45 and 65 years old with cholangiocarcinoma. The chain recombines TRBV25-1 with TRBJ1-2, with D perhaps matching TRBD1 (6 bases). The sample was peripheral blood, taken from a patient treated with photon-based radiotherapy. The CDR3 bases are TGTGCCAGCAGTGACGTACGAGGGTACAGGGAGGATGGCTACACCTTC. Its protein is CASSDVRGYREDGYTF.